This passage covers 18 T cell receptor beta chains from one sample sequenced in a study of patients and donors after allogeneic stem cell transplantation. Via MiXCR, TCRdb re-called the RT-PCR reads, giving one row per CDR3 protein. The repertoire includes around 150,000 distinct CDR3 sequences, 30% of them detected once, and 3.2% sits in the top ten. The specimen sequenced was blood, either unsorted or a sorted T cell fraction (not recorded which). These receptors all stem from a human donor who was either an allogeneic HSCT recipient or a stem cell or donor lymphocyte infusion donor (not recorded which). It is not recorded whose cells these are; they may come from a transplant donor.

The chain joins TRBV10-3 to TRBJ2-7; TRBD1 aligns across 9 bases. Trimming at V came to 8 bases and at J to 2 bases, leaving 4 bases not matched to a gene. This CDR3 contains 13 residues. The germline gives CDR1 ENHRY, CDR2 SYGVKD. The DNA of the CDR3 is TGTGCCATCCGCGGACAGGGGCCCTACGAGCAGTACTTC. Its protein is CAIRGQGPYEQYF.

The J gene is TRBJ2-2, the V gene TRBV15, with 11 bases lining up with TRBD2. There are 17 residues in the CDR3. The germline gives CDR1 LNHNV, CDR2 YYDKDF (reference sequence). The trim removed 5 bases at V and 7 bases at J, leaving 12 bases unmatched. CDR3 amino acids: CATSQLAGAVVLGELFF. The CDR3 coding sequence is TGTGCCACCAGCCAACTAGCGGGAGCGGTCGTTCTCGGGGAGCTGTTTTTT.

This clonotype has a handful of counts. The V gene is TRBV21-1, the J gene TRBJ1-3. TRBV21-1 is a documented pseudogene. This CDR3 has 13 amino acids. The CDR3 DNA reads TGTGCCAGCAGCAATCTTCGTGGAAACACCATATATTTT. It codes for CASSNLRGNTIYF.

This clonotype was detected only a few times. The chain employs TRBV4-1 and TRBJ1-4; 7 bases match TRBD1. Germline V gene data show CDR1 as MGHRA and CDR2 as YSYEKL. The ends lost 1 base at V and 6 bases at J; junction bases unmatched: 5. This CDR3 has 15 amino acids. CDR3 coding DNA: TGCGCCAGCAGCCAAGTGGGGACAGCCCATGAAAAACTGTTTTTT. It specifies CASSQVGTAHEKLFF.

This rearrangement joins TRBV9 to TRBJ2-7; D is uncertain. Trimming took 0 bases from V and 2 from J, leaving 9 bases between them. From germline, CDR1 is SGDLS and CDR2 YYNGEE. The CDR3 consists of 14 residues. CDR3 region: CASSVGEAPYEQYF. The CDR3 DNA sequence: TGTGCCAGCAGCGTAGGTGAAGCACCCTACGAGCAGTACTTC.

J is TRBJ2-5 and V is TRBV20-1, with 7 bases that match TRBD1. This CDR3 is 13 amino acids long. Germline assignment: CDR1 DFQATT and CDR2 SNEGSKA (reference sequence). J lost 1 base, V lost 2 bases, and 1 base had no gene match. The CDR3 region has the DNA TGCAGTGCTAGAAGGGACAGCCAAGAGACCCAGTACTTC. Translating it yields CSARRDSQETQYF.

This chain joins TRBV6-5 and TRBJ2-5, with a possible D match to TRBD2 (5 bases). The CDR3 sequence is 17 residues long. Germline CDR1 and CDR2: MNHEY and SVGAGI. Trimming shortened V by 7 bases and J by 5 bases, and 26 bases separated the two germline ends. The chain's CDR3 is CASTPEPSLVFSETQYF. Written as DNA, the CDR3 is TGTGCCAGCACCCCGGAGCCGTCACTAGTCTTCAGCGAGACCCAGTACTTC.

The chain couples TRBV2 to TRBJ2-1; 7 nucleotides agree with TRBD1. This CDR3 comprises 14 residues. V gave up 1 base and J gave up 7 bases; unmatched junction bases: 4. The germline V gene encodes CDR1 SNHLY and CDR2 FYNNEI. The CDR3 loop is CASSEVGRGNEQFF. The CDR3 region has the DNA TGTGCCAGCAGTGAAGTGGGCAGGGGGAATGAGCAGTTCTTC.

The V call is TRBV5-1, the J call TRBJ2-3; D not resolved. The V and J ends lost 3 bases and 0 bases respectively, with 14 bases between them. The CDR3 contains 16 residues. Germline values: CDR1 SGHRS, CDR2 YFSETQ. The CDR3 region is CASSYRELASTDTQYF. The CDR3 region has the DNA TGCGCCAGCAGCTATAGGGAATTGGCTAGCACAGATACGCAGTATTTT.

The chain combines TRBV25-1 with TRBJ2-7, with a tentative D call TRBD2 (5 bases). CDR3 size: 11 residues. With 8 bases removed from V and 4 bases from J, the gap between germline ends came to 9 bases. The germline V gene encodes CDR1 MGHDK and CDR2 SYGVNS. This chain's CDR3 is CASGLDYEQYF. The DNA for the CDR3 is TGTGCCAGCGGACTTGATTACGAGCAGTACTTC.

A word on this clonotype: A read error may account for a junction end that differs from germline. The chain is built from TRBV29-1 and TRBJ1-2; the D gene is possibly TRBD1 (5 bases). CDR1 and CDR2 (germline): SQVTM, ANQGSEA. The CDR3 has 10 residues. The CDR3 nucleotides are TGCAGCGTGGGGGACTATGCCTACACCTTC. It specifies CSVGDYAYTF.

This chain links TRBV20-1 with TRBJ2-1; D is perhaps TRBD2 (6 bases). The CDR3 is 14 amino acids. Germline CDR1 reads DFQATT; CDR2 reads SNEGSKA (reference sequence). The V end lost 6 bases, the J end lost 4 bases, and 16 bases lay between the germline ends. The CDR3 protein is CSAPRLVGYNEQFF. The DNA for the CDR3 is TGCAGTGCCCCGAGACTAGTGGGATACAATGAGCAGTTCTTC.

This sequence joins TRBV2 and TRBJ1-1, with a possible D match to TRBD1 (6 bases). The CDR3 has 13 residues. Germline loops: CDR1 SNHLY, CDR2 FYNNEI. The V and J ends lost 8 bases and 5 bases respectively, with 15 bases between them. CDR3 coding DNA: TGTGCCAGCCGCTCGGGGGGCTGGACTGAAGCTTTCTTT. This sequence encodes CASRSGGWTEAFF.

V gene TRBV4-2 combines with J gene TRBJ1-2; D gene unclear. This CDR3 has 14 amino acids. Germline loops: CDR1 LGHNA, CDR2 YNFKEQ. V was trimmed by 1 base and J by 0 bases, leaving 6 bases between them. The DNA for the CDR3 is TGTGCCAGCAGCCAAGTGTTAGCTAACTATGGCTACACCTTC. It specifies CASSQVLANYGYTF.

The V gene is TRBV5-1, the J gene TRBJ2-4; 7 positions agree with TRBD2. CDR1 and CDR2 from the germline V gene are SGHRS and YFSETQ. With 4 bases clipped from V and 0 bases from J, the junction kept 7 bases outside the gene matches. The CDR3 totals 16 residues. CDR3 residues: CASSPSSGLAKNIQYF. For the CDR3, the DNA is TGCGCCAGCAGCCCATCTAGCGGCCTAGCCAAAAACATTCAGTACTTC.

This rearrangement joins TRBV4-3 to TRBJ2-6, with 7 bases identical to TRBD1. This CDR3 has 16 amino acids. Per germline, CDR1 LGHNA and CDR2 YSLEER. Germline trimming cut 4 bases from V and 0 bases from J; bases unmatched to any gene: 3. The CDR3 loop reads CASSRDSLSGANVLTF. The DNA for the CDR3 is TGCGCCAGCAGCCGGGACAGCCTCTCTGGGGCCAACGTCCTGACTTTC.

The chain couples TRBV20-1 to TRBJ2-1; 7 bases are a match to TRBD2. The CDR3 runs 15 residues. The ends lost 0 bases at V and 3 bases at J; junction bases unmatched: 5. Germline V gene lookup returns CDR1 DFQATT and CDR2 SNEGSKA (reference sequence). The CDR3 DNA is TGCAGTGCTAGAGATCTGTCTAGCGGCTACAATGAGCAGTTCTTC. Translating it yields CSARDLSSGYNEQFF.

This clonotype was found many times. This chain connects TRBV7-2 to TRBJ1-5; TRBD1 aligns across 9 bases. Germline V gene data show CDR1 as SGHTA and CDR2 as FQGNSA. The CDR3 loop spans 14 amino acids. Trimming cost V 5 bases and J 4 bases; bases outside gene matches: 3. The CDR3 sequence is CASSGDRGNQPQHF. For the CDR3, the DNA is TGTGCCAGCAGCGGCGACAGGGGGAATCAGCCCCAGCATTTT.